The clone carrying this TCR beta chain was seen a handful of times. The antigen is not known. This CDR3 has 13 residues. Trimming took 3 bases from V and 5 from J, leaving 8 bases between them. CDR1 and CDR2 (germline): LNHDA, SQIVND (reference sequence). The sample's time point: patch test 2, 6 weeks after DPC sensitization. The treatment denotes: therapeutic diphenylcyclopropenone sensitization with weekly scalp DPC. The data were obtained in a study of human T cells and chemical hapten exposure. Overall study findings and caveats: PT1 expanded TCR counts and patch test score were linked, and their correlation was positive.

Authors' processing steps: Samples contained a median of around 89,000 TCRs, with a range of about 23,224 to 690,600. From the RACE reads, TCRdb called clonotypes with MiXCR, one entry per CDR3 protein. None of the V and J calls come from the authors' own analysis; TCRdb made them. The sample gives about 84,000 distinct CDR3 sequences, less than 11% of which show up once; more than 4% is in the top ten. V is TRBV19 and J is TRBJ1-5; D call uncertain. The starting material was whole blood, obtained in connection with sensitization to the hapten diphenylcyclopropenone (DPC). This TCR derives from a woman aged 45-60 years with alopecia areata. Some clones in this sample may be carry-over from other donors' samples. CDR3 amino acids: CASSMGRDQPQHF. CDR3 coding DNA: TGTGCCAGTAGTATGGGGAGGGATCAGCCCCAGCATTTT.